Listed here are 17 T cell receptor beta chains from one sample, sequenced in a study of technical replicates of blood from a handful of donors. Assay used: immunoSEQ multiplex PCR; TCRdb lists only in-frame clones, some missing. This sample has under 80,000 clones, with approximately 96% found just once. The source material was T cells isolated from PBMCs. Receptors originate from a human donor in good health.

CDR3 in DNA: TGTGCCAGCAGTTTATTTTTGTGGAGCCCCCAAACCGGGACTAGCGGGGGGAAATACAATGAGCAGTTCTTC. This gives the protein CASSLFLWSPQTGTSGGKYNEQFF. The J gene is TRBJ2-1, the V gene TRBV28; 15 bases align to TRBD2. Germline V gene lookup returns CDR1 MDHEN and CDR2 SYDVKM. The CDR3 has 24 residues. J was trimmed by 4 bases and V by 1 base; bases with no gene match: 23.

The gene calls are TRBV6-5 and TRBJ2-1, with 7 bases identical to TRBD2. Germline V gene sequence: CDR1 MNHEY, CDR2 SVGAGI. The CDR3 has 15 residues. V was clipped by 1 base and J by 2 bases; unmatched bases: 2. Written as DNA, the CDR3 is TGTGCCAGCAGTTACTACGGGGGGACCTACAATGAGCAGTTCTTC. Translation gives CASSYYGGTYNEQFF.

Judged by abundance, this clone is medium-sized (0.01 to 0.1%). This sequence joins TRBV2 and TRBJ1-5; 7 bases align to TRBD1. CDR1 is SNHLY, CDR2 FYNNEI, per germline. V shed 3 bases, J shed 6 bases, and the junction held 5 bases outside the gene matches. The CDR3 loop spans 14 amino acids. CDR3: CASSDRGLSQPQHF. In DNA, the CDR3 is TGTGCCAGCAGTGATAGGGGGCTCAGTCAGCCCCAGCATTTT. Looking up the rest from reference TRBV2 and TRBJ1-5 gives the full variable domain: EPEVTQTPSHQVTQMGQEVILRCVPISNHLYFYWYRQILGQKVEFLVSFYNNEISEKSEIFDDQFSVERPDGSNFTLKIRSTKLEDSAMYFCASSDRGLSQPQHFGDGTRLSIL.

This chain uses TRBV5-5 with TRBJ2-7, with D perhaps TRBD1 (5 bases). Germline V CDR1 and CDR2: SGHKS, YYEKEE (reference sequence). V was pared by 0 bases and J by 4 bases, with 5 bases between. The CDR3 covers 12 residues. The CDR3, as DNA: TGTGCCAGCAGCTTGGAGGGGTACGAGCAGTACTTC. Protein: CASSLEGYEQYF.

The chain combines TRBV6-5 with TRBJ1-2; D perhaps matches TRBD1 (5 bases). The V end was cut by 2 bases, the J end by 6 bases, with 13 bases between. CDR3 length: 14 residues. Germline CDR1 MNHEY, CDR2 SVGAGI. CDR3 sequence (DNA): TGTGCCAGCAGTTACGAGGGGACTTCCAATGGCTACACCTTC. It yields the protein CASSYEGTSNGYTF.

CDR3 bases: TGTGCCAGCAGCTTAGATCTTAGCATCCTACACGGGGAGCTGTTTTTT. This translates into CASSLDLSILHGELFF. The chain links TRBV11-2 to TRBJ2-2; no definite D call. The CDR3 has 16 residues. Trimming shortened V by 0 bases and J by 7 bases, and 15 bases separated the two germline ends. The germline V gene encodes CDR1 SGHAT and CDR2 FQNNGV. Full variable domain (rest looked up from reference TRBV11-2 and TRBJ2-2): EAGVAQSPRYKIIEKRQSVAFWCNPISGHATLYWYQQILGQGPKLLIQFQNNGVVDDSQLPKDRFSAERLKGVDSTLKIQPAKLEDSAVYLCASSLDLSILHGELFFGEGSRLTVL.

The V gene is TRBV9, the J gene TRBJ2-7; a possible D gene is TRBD2 (5 bases). V was clipped by 3 bases and J by 2 bases, with 12 bases between them. CDR3 length equals 14 residues. Per the germline V gene, CDR1 is SGDLS and CDR2 is YYNGEE. CDR3 DNA sequence: TGTGCCAGCAGCGGATCGGACGGGACCTACGAGCAGTACTTC. Translation: CASSGSDGTYEQYF.

The rearrangement links TRBV7-3 to TRBJ1-1; 8 positions agree with TRBD1. The CDR3 covers 14 residues. Trimming cost V 4 bases and J 4 bases; bases outside gene matches: 5. Germline CDR1 reads SGHTA; CDR2 reads FQGTGA. The CDR3 region is CASSSSTGGTEAFF. The CDR3 DNA is TGTGCCAGCAGCTCTTCTACAGGGGGCACTGAAGCTTTCTTT. Based on the CDR3 plus reference TRBV7-3 and TRBJ1-1, the full variable domain is GAGVSQTPSNKVTEKGKYVELRCDPISGHTALYWYRQSLGQGPEFLIYFQGTGAADDSGLPNDRFFAVRPEGSVSTLKIQRTERGDSAVYLCASSSSTGGTEAFFGQGTRLTVV.

CDR3 DNA: TGTGCCAGCAGCTTAGGGCCCACACAGGGGAGAGGCAATCAGCCCCAGCATTTT. Its translation: CASSLGPTQGRGNQPQHF. The chain recombines TRBV7-8 with TRBJ1-5; the match to TRBD1 covers 7 bases. The CDR3 covers 18 residues. The germline V gene has CDR1 SGHVS and CDR2 FQNEAQ. V shed 1 base, J shed 2 bases, and the junction held 11 bases outside the gene matches.

The V and J genes are TRBV5-1 and TRBJ1-4, with TRBD1 matching 7 bases. Germline V gene sequence: CDR1 SGHRS, CDR2 YFSETQ. The CDR3 length is 15 residues. V was pared by 0 bases and J by 8 bases, with 7 bases of the junction left unmatched. For the CDR3, the DNA is TGCGCCAGCAGCTTGGACCCGGACAGGCGCGAAAAACTGTTTTTT. It specifies CASSLDPDRREKLFF.

V usage is TRBV7-8 and J usage is TRBJ1-2; unclear D gene. Germline lookup yields CDR1 SGHVS and CDR2 FQNEAQ. The CDR3 extends over 14 amino acids. Trimming took 0 bases from V and 4 from J, leaving 9 bases between them. The CDR3 spells CASSLAPPVYGYTF. In DNA form, the CDR3 reads TGTGCCAGCAGCTTAGCGCCCCCAGTCTATGGCTACACCTTC.

The V and J genes are TRBV27 and TRBJ1-4, with TRBD1 matching 10 bases. In germline, CDR1 is MNHEY, CDR2 SMNVEV (reference sequence). CDR3 length: 21 residues. The junction had 20 bases not matched to a gene; V was cut back by 4 bases and J by 3 bases. The CDR3 DNA reads TGTGCCAGCAGTTGCGGGACAGGGGTCCTCGACGTTTCAGTCCCTAATGAAAAACTGTTTTTT. Amino acids: CASSCGTGVLDVSVPNEKLFF. Together with reference TRBV27 and TRBJ1-4, the CDR3 gives the full variable domain: EAQVTQNPRYLITVTGKKLTVTCSQNMNHEYMSWYRQDPGLGLRQIYYSMNVEVTDKGDVPEGYKVSRKEKRNFPLILESPSPNQTSLYFCASSCGTGVLDVSVPNEKLFFGSGTQLSVL.

CDR3 DNA: TGTGCCATCAGGGAGACGGGGGTCTACAATGAGCAGTTCTTC. Its translation is CAIRETGVYNEQFF. The rearrangement uses TRBV10-3 and TRBJ2-1; perhaps TRBD2 as D (6 bases). The CDR3 totals 14 residues. Looked up from germline, CDR1 is ENHRY and CDR2 is SYGVKD. V was pared by 6 bases and J by 3 bases, with 12 bases between.

The chain employs TRBV30 and TRBJ2-3, with 12 bases lining up with TRBD2. CDR3 size: 15 residues. The germline CDR1 and CDR2 sequences are GTSNPN and SVGIG (reference sequence). Unmatched junction bases numbered 6, after V lost 3 bases and J lost 5 bases. The chain's CDR3 is CAWRLTSGGGDTQYF. The CDR3 DNA reads as TGTGCCTGGAGGCTGACTAGCGGGGGTGGAGATACGCAGTATTTT. Variable domain in full (rest from reference TRBV30 and TRBJ2-3): SQTIHQWPATLVQPVGSPLSLECTVEGTSNPNLYWYRQAAGRGLQLLFYSVGIGQISSEVPQNLSASRPQDRQFILSSKKLLLSDSGFYLCAWRLTSGGGDTQYFGPGTRLTVL.

The rearrangement uses TRBV6-5 and TRBJ1-2; TRBD1 is a possible D gene (5 bases). The CDR3 loop spans 14 amino acids. Germline CDR1 reads MNHEY; CDR2 reads SVGAGI. Trimming stripped 5 bases from V and 5 bases from J, with 15 bases between. CDR3 nucleotides: TGTGCCAGCAGTCCCTACGGGGGTGGATATGGCTACACCTTC. Translated: CASSPYGGGYGYTF.

The CDR3 sequence is CASSITRGPEAFF. The CDR3 DNA reads as TGTGCCAGTAGTATAACCAGGGGCCCTGAAGCTTTCTTT. The rearrangement links TRBV19 to TRBJ1-1, with D tentatively TRBD1 (6 bases). The CDR3 has 13 amino acids. CDR1 is LNHDA, CDR2 SQIVND, per germline (reference sequence). The germline V and J ends were trimmed by 2 bases and 6 bases, with 10 bases remaining between them.

The J gene is TRBJ2-7, the V gene TRBV7-9; D gene unclear. The length of the CDR3 is 15 residues. Trimming took 2 bases from V and 7 from J, leaving 18 bases between them. CDR1 SEHNR and CDR2 FQNEAQ come from the germline V gene (reference sequence). CDR3 protein: CASSLFPMINYEQYF. CDR3 sequence (DNA): TGTGCCAGCAGCTTATTCCCCATGATCAACTATGAGCAGTACTTC.